This T cell receptor (beta chain) was found in a study of blood T cell repertoires in COVID-19 (dated by TCRdb to 2018 to 2021). Regarding the study in general: Collaborator samples came from the United States, Italy and Spain and covered acute and convalescent phases of COVID-19. The material from the prospective study consisted of cDNA or gDNA derived from T cells, B-cell-depleted T cells, or PBMCs. Deeply sampled blood TCRbeta repertoires from subjects exposed to, actively infected with, or recovered from COVID-19 were included in the dataset. The repertoires were made available in a free public database intended to serve as a resource for research on the immune response to SARS-CoV-2. Samples came from the ongoing ImmuneRACE study (first 160 participants) plus 1,254 subjects from 6 global collaborators. Nearly every sample came with metadata listing a de-identified subject ID, COVID-19 status, age in years and sex. HLA class I and class II types, where available, came from metadata supplied by the sample provider rather than from assay-based typing. General findings and caveats noted by the study authors: How much clinical and demographic metadata was included differed by source and by participant, and the metadata was provided uncurated.

In Seattle, one collaborating source enrolled patients while the infection was active and tracked those patients longitudinally over the course of disease. Whole blood was collected in K2EDTA tubes by collaborating institutions according to the institutions' own protocols. For TCRbeta analysis, collaborators shipped samples as frozen whole blood, isolated PBMCs, or DNA extracted from either of those sample types. The immunoSEQ Assay, a bias-controlled multiplex PCR, was used to amplify TCRbeta CDR3 regions from genomic DNA. As for how the authors treated the data: The number of nucleated cells in each sample was estimated from the amplification of reference gene primers within the assay. To quantify the absolute abundance of each unique TCRbeta CDR3 rearrangement, sequence reads were collapsed and filtered. Productive Simpson clonality was computed per sample as the square root of Simpson's diversity index over productive rearrangements. TCRdb obtained this table from immuneACCESS and retained in-frame rearrangements with V and J assigned. These tables miss some clones; where compared with another copy, unresolved V genes account for less than half of the shortfall, and the remainder is unexplained. V and J calls and clone size follow that table, whereas D and trimming were derived from the DNA. The sample table shows about 120,000 clones, and 81% are seen once. The ten largest account for about a sixth of the sample.

This clone was seen a single time. No antigen is known for it. No base qualities exist here, and no much larger clone lies one base off it. Sample: peripheral blood. The TCR originated in a man aged 25 to 40 with COVID-19, enrolled during active disease.

The nucleotide sequence reads as follows: TGTGCCAGCAGTGCCGACTCAGGACTAGCGGGATGGCCCAATGAGCAGTTCTTC. Its amino acids are CASSADSGLAGWPNEQFF. The chain joins TRBV2 to TRBJ2-1, and 12 junctional nucleotides match TRBD2. From the cysteine through the phenylalanine, the CDR3 covers 18 amino acids. Solely the CDR3 DNA is kept, with 54 bases framed from the first base. Trimming accounts for 4 bases at V and 6 bases at J, while the number of junction bases matched to no gene is 13. Per the germline V gene, SNHLY is the CDR1 and FYNNEI is the CDR2. Where the CDR3 stops, the reference TRBV2 and TRBJ2-1 genes take over; the full variable domain is EPEVTQTPSHQVTQMGQEVILRCVPISNHLYFYWYRQILGQKVEFLVSFYNNEISEKSEIFDDQFSVERPDGSNFTLKIRSTKLEDSAMYFCASSADSGLAGWPNEQFFGPGTRLTVL.